One sample yielded the 32 T cell receptor beta chains listed below, sequenced in a study of blood T cell repertoires in COVID-19. Data came from immunoSEQ multiplex PCR; TCRdb stores just in-frame clones and leaves some out. The sample records nearly 95,000 clones, about 77% being singletons. The sample taken for sequencing was peripheral blood. All receptors come from a human donor in a cohort sampled during active COVID-19.

About this clone: This specimen includes other DNA sequences encoding the same CDR3. V and J are TRBV28 and TRBJ1-5; D is uncertain. V was cut by 3 bases and J by 2 bases, with 5 bases left in between. Germline V CDR1 and CDR2: MDHEN, SYDVKM. The CDR3 is 13 amino acids. In DNA, the CDR3 is TGTGCCAGCAGTTTGAGTGGCAATCAGCCCCAGCATTTT. Translation gives CASSLSGNQPQHF.

V is TRBV28 and J is TRBJ2-7; TRBD1 is a possible D gene (6 bases). Germline CDR1 is MDHEN and CDR2 is SYDVKM. The CDR3 length is 14 residues. The V gene lost 6 bases and the J gene lost 2 bases, with 14 bases spanning the gap. The CDR3 reads CASSPRTATYEQYF. The CDR3 DNA reads as TGTGCCAGCAGCCCGCGGACAGCAACCTACGAGCAGTACTTC.

This rearrangement joins TRBV7-6 to TRBJ2-2; D is possibly TRBD1 (5 bases). Germline-derived CDR1 and CDR2 are SGHVS and FNYEAQ. This CDR3 region has 14 residues. Trimming removed 2 bases at V and 3 bases at J, with 7 bases between. CDR3 loop: CASSLQGYTGELFF. For the CDR3, the DNA is TGTGCCAGCAGCTTACAGGGTTACACCGGGGAGCTGTTTTTT.

The chain combines TRBV2 with TRBJ1-2, with 7 nucleotides matching TRBD1. The length of the CDR3 is 15 residues. Looked up from germline, CDR1 is SNHLY and CDR2 is FYNNEI. Trimming took 2 bases from V and 8 from J; bases not matched to a gene: 11. CDR3 loop: CASSERGGAGYGYTF. DNA for the CDR3: TGTGCCAGCAGTGAAAGAGGGGGCGCGGGATACGGCTACACCTTC.

The CDR3 nucleotides are TGTGCCAGCAGTTTTTCCCCACAGGGGACTGGAAACACCATATATTTT. Translating gives CASSFSPQGTGNTIYF. V usage is TRBV6-5 and J usage is TRBJ1-3; 7 bases agree with TRBD1. Per germline, CDR1 MNHEY and CDR2 SVGAGI. Trimming removed 4 bases from V and 2 bases from J; junction bases left unmatched: 8. The CDR3 has 16 amino acids.

This clone has a handful of counts. The chain has TRBV5-1 and TRBJ2-1, with unresolved D. The CDR3 extends over 16 amino acids. CDR1 and CDR2 (germline): SGHRS, YFSETQ. The V and J ends lost 2 bases and 0 bases respectively, with 12 bases between them. For the CDR3, the DNA is TGCGCCAGCAGCTTCCGGCGGAAGAGCTCCTACAATGAGCAGTTCTTC. Its translation is CASSFRRKSSYNEQFF.

The V and J genes are TRBV28 and TRBJ2-5, with 7 positions matching TRBD2. There are 12 residues in the CDR3. V dropped 8 bases and J dropped 5; count of bases not matched to a gene: 5. CDR1 is MDHEN and CDR2 is SYDVKM in the germline V gene. CDR3 sequence (DNA): TGTGCCAGCGGGAGGGCCCGGGAGACCCAGTACTTC. Encoded protein: CASGRARETQYF.

The CDR3 protein is CASSYETGGDTQYF. As DNA, the CDR3 is TGTGCCAGCAGTTACGAGACAGGGGGGGATACGCAGTATTTT. This chain links TRBV6-5 with TRBJ2-3; TRBD1 matches at 9 bases. The CDR3 spans 14 residues. Germline V gene sequence: CDR1 MNHEY, CDR2 SVGAGI. V lost 2 bases, J lost 6 bases, and 3 bases stayed unmatched.

The chain links TRBV6-5 to TRBJ1-5, with 9 bases identical to TRBD1. The J segment lost 1 base and the V segment lost 9 bases, leaving 1 base of the junction unmatched. Germline V gene lookup returns CDR1 MNHEY and CDR2 SVGAGI. The CDR3 loop spans 13 amino acids. As DNA, the CDR3 is TGTGCCAGTGGACAGGGGAGCAATCAGCCCCAGCATTTT. It encodes CASGQGSNQPQHF.

This clone has a single count. V gene TRBV7-3 combines with J gene TRBJ2-5, with TRBD2 matching 14 bases. CDR3 size: 15 residues. Germline assignment: CDR1 SGHTA and CDR2 FQGTGA. V lost 5 bases to trimming and J lost 5 bases; unmatched junction nucleotides: 4. In DNA, the CDR3 is TGTGCCAGCAGCAGGACTAGCGGGGGGTCGGAGACCCAGTACTTC. Translated: CASSRTSGGSETQYF.

The rearrangement uses TRBV28 and TRBJ2-5; no reliable D call. V gave up 6 bases and J gave up 5 bases, with 13 bases separating them. The V gene's germline CDR1 is MDHEN and CDR2 SYDVKM. The CDR3 is made up of 13 amino acids. CDR3 sequence: CASSPPVRETQYF. The CDR3 region has the DNA TGTGCCAGCAGCCCCCCCGTTCGGGAGACCCAGTACTTC.

The chain couples TRBV5-5 to TRBJ2-1, with 13 bases fitting TRBD2. From germline, CDR1 is SGHKS and CDR2 YYEKEE (reference sequence). The CDR3 runs 18 residues. V was clipped by 0 bases and J by 5 bases; unmatched bases: 8. The CDR3 nucleotides are TGTGCCAGCAGCTTGGCCATAGGACTAGCGGGGGCCGACAATGAGCAGTTCTTC. Protein: CASSLAIGLAGADNEQFF.

This chain joins TRBV3-1 (or the pseudogene TRBV3-2) and TRBJ1-4, with a tentative D call TRBD1 (5 bases). Germline-derived CDR1 and CDR2 are LGHDT and YNNKEL (reference sequence). This CDR3 has 15 amino acids. V dropped 6 bases and J dropped 7 bases, with 18 bases sitting between them. The CDR3 nucleotides read TGTGCCAGCAGTAGCGGGGGGATCGGTTCTGAAAAACTGTTTTTT. This gives the protein CASSSGGIGSEKLFF.

This clone was seen a handful of times. This sequence joins TRBV2 and TRBJ2-2, with a weak D call TRBD2 (5 bases). CDR3 length: 15 residues. Germline-derived CDR1 and CDR2 are SNHLY and FYNNEI. Trimming took off 4 bases at V and 6 bases at J, with 15 bases between the two ends. The CDR3 region has the DNA TGTGCCAGCAGTGCGGAACTAGTACGTCCCGGGGAGCTGTTTTTT. It codes for CASSAELVRPGELFF.

V and J are TRBV7-7 and TRBJ2-5; 15 positions match TRBD2. CDR3 length: 15 residues. Germline CDR1 SSHAT, CDR2 FNYEAQ (reference sequence). The junction had 1 base not matched to a gene; V was cut back by 4 bases and J by 4 bases. The CDR3 DNA reads TGTGCCAGCAGCTCGGGACTAGCGGGAGGAGAGACCCAGTACTTC. It specifies CASSSGLAGGETQYF. Together with reference TRBV7-7 and TRBJ2-5, the CDR3 gives the full variable domain: GAGVSQSPRYKVTKRGQDVTLRCDPISSHATLYWYQQALGQGPEFLTYFNYEAQPDKSGLPSDRFSAERPEGSISTLTIQRTEQRDSAMYRCASSSGLAGGETQYFGPGTRLLVL.

V is TRBV7-9 and J is TRBJ1-1; the D is unclear. V gave up 4 bases and J gave up 0 bases, with 6 bases separating them. Germline V gene sequence: CDR1 SEHNR, CDR2 FQNEAQ (reference sequence). The CDR3 runs to 13 residues. As DNA, the CDR3 is TGTGCCAGCAGCTCGAACTTGAACACTGAAGCTTTCTTT. It codes for CASSSNLNTEAFF.

This chain connects TRBV5-4 to TRBJ2-7; D unclear. V lost 4 bases and J 5 bases, leaving 13 bases between the germline ends. The CDR3 is made up of 13 amino acids. The germline CDR1 and CDR2 sequences are SGHNT and YYREEE (reference sequence). The CDR3 DNA is TGTGCCAGCAGCCTTGCGGATGTGAACGAGCAGTACTTC. It specifies CASSLADVNEQYF.

This clone is a singleton in its sample. The chain carries TRBV7-6 and TRBJ1-4; D possibly corresponds to TRBD1 (5 bases). CDR3 length equals 12 residues. Looked up from germline, CDR1 is SGHVS and CDR2 is FNYEAQ. With 5 bases removed from V and 6 bases from J, the gap between germline ends came to 7 bases. For the CDR3, the DNA is TGTGCCAGCAGCCCGGGGGATGAAAAACTGTTTTTT. It is translated as CASSPGDEKLFF. The full variable domain, completed using reference TRBV7-6 and TRBJ1-4, is GAGVSQSPRYKVTKRGQDVALRCDPISGHVSLYWYRQALGQGPEFLTYFNYEAQQDKSGLPNDRFSAERPEGSISTLTIQRTEQRDSAMYRCASSPGDEKLFFGSGTQLSVL.

This clone was seen just once. The V and J genes are TRBV19 and TRBJ2-7; D is unresolved. The CDR3 runs 13 residues. Germline V gives CDR1 LNHDA, CDR2 SQIVND (reference sequence). V lost 3 bases and J 1 base, leaving 7 bases between the germline ends. The CDR3 sequence is CASSITVSYEQYF. CDR3 coding DNA: TGTGCCAGTAGTATTACGGTTTCCTACGAGCAGTACTTC.

V and J are TRBV4-1 and TRBJ1-2, with D perhaps TRBD1 (5 bases). The CDR3 covers 12 residues. The ends were cut back, 1 base at V and 8 bases at J, with 8 bases in the middle. Per the germline V gene, CDR1 is MGHRA and CDR2 is YSYEKL. The CDR3 sequence is CASSQGGRGYTF. The CDR3 region has the DNA TGCGCCAGCAGCCAAGGGGGGAGGGGCTACACCTTC.

This clone has a single count. The V and J genes are TRBV18 and TRBJ2-1, with D maybe TRBD2 (5 bases). Trimming took off 4 bases at V and 5 bases at J, with 18 bases between the two ends. CDR3 size: 16 residues. The germline V gene has CDR1 KGHSH and CDR2 LQKENI. CDR3 region: CASSLLLVLEHNEQFF. The CDR3 DNA reads as TGTGCCAGCTCACTTTTACTAGTCCTAGAGCACAATGAGCAGTTCTTC.

V usage is TRBV28 and J usage is TRBJ1-2; 9 bases fit TRBD1. The CDR3 is made up of 15 amino acids. V shed 4 bases, J shed 2 bases, and the junction held 5 bases outside the gene matches. Germline CDR1 is MDHEN and CDR2 is SYDVKM. The CDR3 sequence: CASSSIQGANYGYTF. CDR3 bases: TGTGCCAGCAGTTCGATACAGGGGGCCAACTATGGCTACACCTTC.

The chain combines TRBV28 with TRBJ2-6; D not resolved. The V end lost 5 bases, the J end lost 1 base, and 12 bases lay between the germline ends. The CDR3 has 16 amino acids. Germline loops: CDR1 MDHEN, CDR2 SYDVKM. The CDR3 DNA follows: TGTGCCAGCAGTACATCCACGGAGTCTGGGGCCAACGTCCTGACTTTC. It encodes CASSTSTESGANVLTF.

The chain has TRBV6-5 and TRBJ1-5; weak D call: TRBD1 (5 bases). Between the trimmed V and J ends, which lost 3 bases and 1 base, there was a span of 10 bases. This CDR3 has 15 residues. The germline V gene has CDR1 MNHEY and CDR2 SVGAGI. The CDR3, as DNA: TGTGCCAGCAGTTATAACAGGTTAAGCAATCAGCCCCAGCATTTT. Its protein product is CASSYNRLSNQPQHF.

The chain uses TRBV15 and TRBJ2-5; 9 positions match TRBD1. Germline V gene data show CDR1 as LNHNV and CDR2 as YYDKDF (reference sequence). V dropped 0 bases and J dropped 2; count of bases not matched to a gene: 13. This CDR3 comprises 19 residues. In nucleotides, the CDR3 is TGTGCCACCAGCAGAGATAAGGGGCCGGGACAGGGCCGACAAGAGACCCAGTACTTC. This encodes CATSRDKGPGQGRQETQYF.

This sequence joins TRBV28 and TRBJ2-7; maybe TRBD1 (7 bases). Trimming took off 4 bases at V and 2 bases at J, with 15 bases between the two ends. The CDR3 spans 15 residues. CDR1 MDHEN and CDR2 SYDVKM come from the germline V gene. The CDR3 DNA reads TGTGCCAGCAGTTCAGGGGGTAGCGGAACCTACGAGCAGTACTTC. Translated: CASSSGGSGTYEQYF.

The chain recombines TRBV24-1 with TRBJ2-1; possible D gene TRBD2, 7 bases. The germline V gene has CDR1 KGHDR and CDR2 SFDVKD. V was trimmed by 5 bases and J by 9 bases, leaving 16 bases between them. The CDR3 has 14 residues. CDR3 region: CATSGGGVKSEQFF. For the CDR3, the DNA is TGTGCCACCAGTGGGGGGGGCGTTAAGAGTGAGCAGTTCTTC.

This chain connects TRBV5-6 to TRBJ2-1; TRBD1 might be the D (6 bases). The V end lost 1 base, the J end lost 1 base, and 12 bases lay between the germline ends. This CDR3 is built from 16 residues. The germline V gene encodes CDR1 SGHDT and CDR2 YYEEEE. The CDR3 spells CASSLWGRGSYNEQFF. The CDR3 DNA reads TGTGCCAGCAGCTTGTGGGGCAGGGGTTCCTACAATGAGCAGTTCTTC. The variable domain in full, with the rest retrieved from reference TRBV5-6 and TRBJ2-1, is DAGVTQSPTHLIKTRGQQVTLRCSPKSGHDTVSWYQQALGQGPQFIFQYYEEEERQRGNFPDRFSGHQFPNYSSELNVNALLLGDSALYLCASSLWGRGSYNEQFFGPGTRLTVL.

This clone was seen only once. V is TRBV5-1 and J is TRBJ2-7; tentatively, D is TRBD2 (7 bases). V lost 2 bases and J 2 bases, leaving 11 bases between the germline ends. The CDR3 is 14 amino acids. The germline CDR1 and CDR2 sequences are SGHRS and YFSETQ. The CDR3 DNA follows: TGCGCCAGCAGCTTCGGGGGGACAACCTACGAGCAGTACTTC. Encoded protein: CASSFGGTTYEQYF.

The chain combines TRBV28 with TRBJ2-7; D may be TRBD1 (6 bases). The V gene's germline CDR1 is MDHEN and CDR2 SYDVKM. The CDR3 consists of 14 residues. Deletions cut 8 bases from V and 0 bases from J, with 14 bases between. CDR3 in amino acids: CASLRSQGSYEQYF. CDR3 DNA sequence: TGTGCCAGCCTCCGGTCACAGGGCTCCTACGAGCAGTACTTC.

The V gene is TRBV28, the J gene TRBJ2-5; 7 bases map to TRBD2. Germline-derived CDR1 and CDR2 are MDHEN and SYDVKM. The CDR3 has 17 amino acids. The V gene end was trimmed by 3 bases and the J gene end by 3 bases; junction bases not matched to a gene: 13. CDR3 DNA: TGTGCCAGCAGTTTGTTGGGGGGGGTAGCGGGTAAAGAGACCCAGTACTTC. Amino acids: CASSLLGGVAGKETQYF.

CDR3 bases: TGCAGCGTTGAGTGGGCTGGGAGGGCCGGTAAGACCCAGTACTTC. Its translation is CSVEWAGRAGKTQYF. The chain couples TRBV29-1 to TRBJ2-5; 7 bases align to TRBD2. V gave up 3 bases and J gave up 6 bases; unmatched junction bases: 13. Germline loops: CDR1 SQVTM, CDR2 ANQGSEA. The CDR3 consists of 15 residues.